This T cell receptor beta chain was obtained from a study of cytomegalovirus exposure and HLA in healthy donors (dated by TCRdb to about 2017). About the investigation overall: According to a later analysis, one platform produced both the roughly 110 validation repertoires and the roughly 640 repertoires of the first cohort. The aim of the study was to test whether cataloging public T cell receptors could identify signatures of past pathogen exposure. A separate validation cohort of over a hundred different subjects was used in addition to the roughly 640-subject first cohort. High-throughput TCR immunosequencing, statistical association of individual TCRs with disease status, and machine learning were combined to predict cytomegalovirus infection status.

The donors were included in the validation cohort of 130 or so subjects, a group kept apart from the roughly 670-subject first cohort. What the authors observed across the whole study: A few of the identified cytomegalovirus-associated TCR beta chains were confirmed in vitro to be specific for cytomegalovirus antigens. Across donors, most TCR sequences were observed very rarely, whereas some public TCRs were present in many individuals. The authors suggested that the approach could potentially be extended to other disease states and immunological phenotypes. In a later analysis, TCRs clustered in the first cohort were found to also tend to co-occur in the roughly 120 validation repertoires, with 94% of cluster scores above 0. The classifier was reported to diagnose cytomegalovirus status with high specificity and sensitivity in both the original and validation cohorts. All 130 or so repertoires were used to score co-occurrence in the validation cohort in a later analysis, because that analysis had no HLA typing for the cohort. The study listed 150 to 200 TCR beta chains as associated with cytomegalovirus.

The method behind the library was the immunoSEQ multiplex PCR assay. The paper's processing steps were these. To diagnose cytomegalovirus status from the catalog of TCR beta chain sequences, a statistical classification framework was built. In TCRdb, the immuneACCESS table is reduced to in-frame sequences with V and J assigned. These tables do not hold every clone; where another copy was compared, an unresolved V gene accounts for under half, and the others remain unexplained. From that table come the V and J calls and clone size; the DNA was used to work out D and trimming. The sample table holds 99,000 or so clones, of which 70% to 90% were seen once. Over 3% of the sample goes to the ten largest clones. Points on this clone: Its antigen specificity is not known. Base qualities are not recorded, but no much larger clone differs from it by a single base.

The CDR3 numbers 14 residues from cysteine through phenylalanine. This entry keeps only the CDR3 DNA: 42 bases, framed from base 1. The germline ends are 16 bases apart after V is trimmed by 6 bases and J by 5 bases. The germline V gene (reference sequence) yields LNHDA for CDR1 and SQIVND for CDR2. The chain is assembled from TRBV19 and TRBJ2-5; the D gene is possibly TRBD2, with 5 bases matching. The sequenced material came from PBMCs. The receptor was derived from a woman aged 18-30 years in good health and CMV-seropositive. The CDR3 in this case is CASSTPGMSETQYF. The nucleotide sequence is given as TGTGCCAGTAGCACTCCCGGGATGTCGGAGACCCAGTACTTC.